Listed below are T cell receptor beta chains from one sample, sequenced in a study of neoadjuvant nivolumab and ipilimumab in lung cancer. Profiled with immunoSEQ multiplex PCR; TCRdb holds only in-frame clones, not every one. The sample records about 8,800 clones, over 75% being singletons. The starting material was tumor tissue, obtained after neoadjuvant nivolumab, alone or with ipilimumab, at or shortly before surgery. The receptors shown here come from an adult with non-small cell lung cancer. Each CDR3 is given with its conserved first and last residue. Fields, in order: D gene, clone size, J gene, CDR3 length, V gene, CDR3 protein, CDR3 DNA. A D gene is named only where the DNA matches it firmly. A clone size is listed for some rows: how often the clone was seen (once, few, many), or a class if it is expanded.

NA	NA	TRBJ2-7	15	TRBV7-9	CASSLVSGQVYEQYF	TGTGCCAGCAGCTTAGTTTCCGGGCAGGTCTACGAGCAGTACTTC
NA	NA	TRBJ2-2	16	TRBV5-1	CASSLGPGSNTGELFF	TGCGCCAGCAGCTTGGGGCCGGGATCGAACACCGGGGAGCTGTTTTTT
NA	NA	TRBJ1-2	15	TRBV6-5	CASSYSTSPNYGYTF	TGTGCCAGCAGTTACTCGACATCTCCTAACTATGGCTACACCTTC
TRBD1	NA	TRBJ1-2	13	TRBV29-1	CSVGTGAVYGYTF	TGCAGCGTAGGGACAGGGGCGGTCTATGGCTACACCTTC
NA	NA	TRBJ2-2	15	TRBV7-3	CASSLLARGSGELFF	TGTGCCAGCAGCTTACTAGCGAGAGGCTCGGGGGAGCTGTTTTTT
NA	NA	TRBJ1-5	13	TRBV19	CASSITYNQPQHF	TGTGCCAGTAGTATTACGTACAATCAGCCCCAGCATTTT
NA	NA	TRBJ1-2	16	TRBV18	CASSLNQAGAFDGYTF	TGTGCCAGCTCCCTAAATCAGGCGGGGGCGTTCGATGGCTACACCTTC
NA	NA	TRBJ2-7	13	TRBV6-5	CASSNPRSYEQYF	TGTGCCAGCAGCAACCCCAGAAGCTACGAGCAGTACTTC
NA	once	TRBJ1-5	19	TRBV4-1	CASSQEIGVVGGNNQPQHF	TGCGCCAGCAGCCAAGAGATAGGCGTCGTCGGGGGTAACAATCAGCCCCAGCATTTT
NA	NA	TRBJ1-4	13	TRBV10-2	CASSKLRKEKLFF	TGCGCCAGCTCGAAACTGAGGAAAGAAAAACTGTTTTTT
NA	NA	TRBJ2-1	15	TRBV5-1	CASSLTGAGPNEQFF	TGCGCCAGCAGCTTAACGGGAGCAGGTCCCAATGAGCAGTTCTTC
TRBD1	NA	TRBJ2-6	17	TRBV19	CASSKTGVRSGANVLTF	TGTGCCAGTAGTAAAACAGGGGTGAGGTCTGGGGCCAACGTCCTGACTTTC
NA	NA	TRBJ1-4	12	TRBV27	CASSPARGKLFF	TGTGCCAGCAGCCCCGCGAGGGGAAAACTGTTTTTT
NA	NA	TRBJ1-2	15	TRBV5-5	CASSLEPRGQNGYTF	TGTGCCAGCAGCTTGGAGCCACGGGGTCAGAATGGCTACACCTTC
NA	NA	TRBJ1-6	17	TRBV5-1	CASSPDRDRLPNSPLHF	TGCGCCAGCAGCCCTGACCGCGACAGGCTCCCTAATTCACCCCTCCACTTT
TRBD1	NA	TRBJ1-2	13	TRBV6-1	CASSEGQNYGYTF	TGTGCCAGCAGTGAGGGACAGAACTATGGCTACACCTTC
NA	NA	TRBJ1-1	15	TRBV7-2	CASSLDVRAWTEAFF	TGTGCCAGCAGCTTAGACGTGAGGGCTTGGACTGAAGCTTTCTTT
NA	large	TRBJ2-7	15	TRBV7-3	CASSLRPSVVYEQYF	TGTGCCAGCAGCTTAAGGCCAAGTGTCGTCTACGAGCAGTACTTC
NA	few	TRBJ2-2	14	TRBV19	CASSIDLQSGELFF	TGTGCCAGTAGTATAGATCTTCAGTCCGGGGAGCTGTTTTTT
TRBD1	few	TRBJ1-2	19	TRBV4-1	CASSQGVAPQRTGRFGYTF	TGCGCCAGCAGCCAAGGAGTGGCTCCCCAGAGGACAGGGCGTTTTGGCTACACCTTC
NA	NA	TRBJ2-3	15	TRBV5-1	CASSLERARADTQYF	TGCGCCAGCAGCTTGGAAAGGGCAAGGGCAGATACGCAGTATTTT
NA	NA	TRBJ2-7	15	TRBV7-4	CASTLDRLDCYEQYF	TGTGCCAGCACGCTCGATCGTCTGGACTGCTACGAGCAGTACTTC
TRBD1	NA	TRBJ1-1	15	TRBV6-1	CASRTRGPLNTEAFF	TGTGCCAGCAGAACCAGGGGGCCTTTGAACACTGAAGCTTTCTTT